What follows are 31 T cell receptor beta chains derived from one specimen sequenced in a study of OX40 agonist ivuxolimab in advanced cancers. Library construction relied on the immunoSEQ multiplex PCR assay. As stored in TCRdb, this immuneACCESS dataset retains in-frame rearrangements with V and J assigned. A fraction of the clones does not appear; measured against another copy, unresolved V genes explain less than half of the discrepancy, and the remainder lacks a known reason. This sample lists more than 85,000 clones; around 83% were detected once. The ten largest clones add up to around 1.6% of the sample. Sequencing was performed on CD4+ or CD8+ T cells sorted from blood, taken in a trial of the OX40 agonist ivuxolimab. Receptor source: an adult with an advanced solid tumor such as melanoma, head and neck, liver or kidney cancer.

V is TRBV2 and J is TRBJ2-5; D might be TRBD1 (6 bases). Per the germline V gene, CDR1 is SNHLY and CDR2 is FYNNEI. The CDR3 length is 14 residues. V was cut by 5 bases and J by 4 bases, with 14 bases left in between. The CDR3 DNA reads TGTGCCAGCAGTCCCCCGCAGGGGCCAGAGACCCAGTACTTC. This sequence encodes CASSPPQGPETQYF.

J is TRBJ2-5 and V is TRBV18; unclear D gene. Germline assignment: CDR1 KGHSH and CDR2 LQKENI. CDR3 length: 13 residues. V shed 6 bases and J shed 2 bases, with 10 bases lying between them. CDR3 sequence reads: CASSQGLQETQYF. The CDR3 region has the DNA TGTGCCAGCTCGCAAGGCTTGCAAGAGACCCAGTACTTC.

The chain has TRBV5-4 and TRBJ2-7, with 9 bases aligning to TRBD2. Germline V gene sequence: CDR1 SGHNT, CDR2 YYREEE (reference sequence). This CDR3 is 15 amino acids long. V shed 5 bases and J 3 bases; nucleotides not matched to a gene: 9. The DNA of the CDR3 is TGTGCCAGCAGACGGGGACTAGCAGAACTCTACGAGCAGTACTTC. This translates into CASRRGLAELYEQYF.

The rearrangement uses TRBV6-5 and TRBJ2-7; D uncertain. The V and J ends lost 2 bases and 6 bases respectively, with 14 bases between them. Germline assignment: CDR1 MNHEY and CDR2 SVGAGI. This CDR3 region has 14 residues. DNA of the CDR3: TGTGCCAGCAGTTACGCCTCCCTCGTGGGCGAGCAGTACTTC. Its protein product is CASSYASLVGEQYF.

This sequence joins TRBV18 and TRBJ1-5; maybe TRBD1 (6 bases). Between the trimmed V and J ends, which lost 5 bases and 7 bases, there was a span of 18 bases. Germline CDR1 and CDR2: KGHSH and LQKENI. This CDR3 region has 15 residues. For the CDR3, the DNA is TGTGCCAGCTCAACCCGAGACAGGCAGGGCCAGCCCCAGCATTTT. This translates into CASSTRDRQGQPQHF.

The sample holds a few counts of this clone. The chain carries TRBV4-3 and TRBJ2-5; TRBD2 matches at 10 bases. This CDR3 has 16 amino acids. V gave up 2 bases and J gave up 7 bases; unmatched junction bases: 10. The germline gives CDR1 LGHNA, CDR2 YSLEER. Here the CDR3 DNA reads TGCGCCAGCAGCCAACGGGGAGCGGGGGGGAATAGGACCCAGTACTTC. Translation gives CASSQRGAGGNRTQYF.

V usage is TRBV18 and J usage is TRBJ1-6; unclear D gene. The CDR3 is made up of 14 amino acids. CDR1 is KGHSH and CDR2 is LQKENI in the germline V gene. Trimming took off 5 bases at V and 10 bases at J, with 15 bases between the two ends. The CDR3 sequence is CASSSSGERSPLHF. The DNA of the CDR3 is TGTGCCAGCTCATCGAGCGGGGAAAGGTCACCCCTCCACTTT.

The V call is TRBV7-2, the J call TRBJ1-1; D gene unclear. The germline gives CDR1 SGHTA, CDR2 FQGNSA. The CDR3 is 13 residues long. V shed 2 bases and J shed 2 bases, with 6 bases lying between them. The CDR3 here is CASSLRSNTEAFF. The CDR3 coding sequence is TGTGCCAGCAGCTTAAGGTCCAACACTGAAGCTTTCTTT.

The rearrangement joins TRBV4-1 to TRBJ2-7; D is undetermined. The germline V gene encodes CDR1 MGHRA and CDR2 YSYEKL. This CDR3 spans 13 amino acids. V lost 9 bases to trimming and J lost 1 base, with 13 bases between them. The CDR3 bases are TGCGCCAGTTCTCAGACCGATTCCTACGAGCAGTACTTC. Its translation: CASSQTDSYEQYF.

J is TRBJ1-3 and V is TRBV7-2; D gene unclear. In germline, CDR1 is SGHTA, CDR2 FQGNSA. The CDR3 has 16 residues. V gave up 2 bases and J gave up 0 bases, with 11 bases separating them. CDR3 DNA: TGTGCCAGCAGCTTACGGGCAGTCAGCTCTGGAAACACCATATATTTT. Translated: CASSLRAVSSGNTIYF.

The gene calls are TRBV4-3 and TRBJ2-5; 8 bases are a match to TRBD2. The germline V gene encodes CDR1 LGHNA and CDR2 YSLEER. The CDR3 consists of 17 residues. The ends lost 0 bases at V and 3 bases at J; junction bases unmatched: 9. This CDR3 reads CASSQDLLAGGKETQYF. The DNA for the CDR3 is TGCGCCAGCAGCCAAGATCTTCTCGCGGGGGGAAAAGAGACCCAGTACTTC.

The chain has TRBV7-8 and TRBJ1-1; tentative D call: TRBD1 (5 bases). Germline V lookup: CDR1 SGHVS, CDR2 FQNEAQ. V gave up 1 base and J gave up 4 bases, with 10 bases separating them. The CDR3 totals 14 residues. The CDR3 region is CASSLVGQGTEAFF. CDR3 DNA: TGTGCCAGCAGCTTAGTTGGGCAGGGCACTGAAGCTTTCTTT.

The rearrangement links TRBV18 to TRBJ2-5, with TRBD1 matching 7 bases. Per germline, CDR1 KGHSH and CDR2 LQKENI. The V gene end was trimmed by 0 bases and the J gene end by 5 bases; junction bases not matched to a gene: 15. This CDR3 contains 18 residues. This chain's CDR3 is CASSPPEKGAFLGETQYF. CDR3 sequence (DNA): TGTGCCAGCTCACCACCGGAGAAGGGGGCATTTCTAGGGGAGACCCAGTACTTC.

This clone was seen repeatedly, ten times or more. The V call is TRBV5-1, the J call TRBJ2-7, with 9 nucleotides matching TRBD1. Unmatched junction bases numbered 6, after V lost 0 bases and J lost 5 bases. The germline V gene encodes CDR1 SGHRS and CDR2 YFSETQ. The CDR3 has 15 residues. This chain's CDR3 is CASSLGTGGIHEQYF. The CDR3 DNA reads TGCGCCAGCAGCTTGGGAACAGGGGGCATCCACGAGCAGTACTTC.

The gene calls are TRBV7-8 and TRBJ2-1; no clear D gene. This CDR3 has 11 amino acids. With 5 bases removed from V and 12 bases from J, the gap between germline ends came to 11 bases. Germline V CDR1 and CDR2: SGHVS, FQNEAQ. CDR3 nucleotide sequence: TGTGCCAGCAGCCAAGGGCCAGGGCAGTTCTTC. This sequence encodes CASSQGPGQFF.

The V gene is TRBV7-9, the J gene TRBJ2-1; 8 positions match TRBD2. V gave up 5 bases and J gave up 0 bases; unmatched junction bases: 6. This CDR3 region has 16 residues. Germline loops: CDR1 SEHNR, CDR2 FQNEAQ (reference sequence). CDR3 region: CASSRMSGSSYNEQFF. The DNA for the CDR3 is TGTGCCAGCAGCCGGATGAGCGGGAGCTCCTACAATGAGCAGTTCTTC.

The J gene is TRBJ1-2, the V gene TRBV7-8; D gene uncertain. Germline CDR1 and CDR2: SGHVS and FQNEAQ. The V gene lost 5 bases and the J gene lost 3 bases, with 22 bases spanning the gap. The CDR3 length is 17 residues. CDR3 DNA: TGTGCCAGCAGCCCAAAGACCACCGGCTACGGTGACTATGGCTACACCTTC. Protein sequence: CASSPKTTGYGDYGYTF.

The genes are TRBV28 and TRBJ2-7; 7 nucleotides line up with TRBD2. The CDR3 has 14 residues. Germline V lookup: CDR1 MDHEN, CDR2 SYDVKM. Germline trimming cut 6 bases from V and 2 bases from J; bases unmatched to any gene: 7. CDR3 in amino acids: CASRSAGTTYEQYF. The CDR3 DNA is TGTGCCAGCAGGTCGGCCGGGACTACCTACGAGCAGTACTTC.

The sample holds a few counts of this clone. The chain uses TRBV5-6 and TRBJ2-5, with TRBD1 as a possible D gene (6 bases). Germline V gene sequence: CDR1 SGHDT, CDR2 YYEEEE. The CDR3 runs to 14 residues. The ends were cut back, 2 bases at V and 5 bases at J, with 13 bases in the middle. DNA for the CDR3: TGTGCCAGCAGCTTTTCCCAGGGGACGGAGACCCAGTACTTC. It specifies CASSFSQGTETQYF.

This rearrangement joins TRBV18 to TRBJ1-6, with D perhaps matching TRBD1 (5 bases). V was trimmed by 8 bases and J by 7 bases, leaving 12 bases between them. CDR1 and CDR2 (germline): KGHSH, LQKENI. The CDR3 is made up of 13 amino acids. DNA of the CDR3: TGTGCCAGCGGAACGGGGGACAATTCACCCCTCCACTTT. Translating it yields CASGTGDNSPLHF.

This clone has a single count. The V call is TRBV7-3, the J call TRBJ1-6; perhaps TRBD1 as D (5 bases). The germline V gene encodes CDR1 SGHTA and CDR2 FQGTGA. This CDR3 spans 13 amino acids. The germline V and J ends were trimmed by 2 bases and 18 bases, with 17 bases remaining between them. The CDR3 sequence: CASSLVRGRVGHF. Written as DNA, the CDR3 is TGTGCCAGCAGCTTAGTACGGGGCCGGGTAGGCCACTTT.

V gene TRBV19 combines with J gene TRBJ2-5, with D possibly being TRBD1 or TRBD2 (5 bases each). This CDR3 comprises 15 residues. Between the trimmed V and J ends, which lost 3 bases and 4 bases, there was a span of 15 bases. Germline V gives CDR1 LNHDA, CDR2 SQIVND (reference sequence). The CDR3 DNA sequence: TGTGCCAGTAGTATTCGAGGGTGGGGCAGAGAGACCCAGTACTTC. Translated: CASSIRGWGRETQYF.

J is TRBJ1-1 and V is TRBV11-2; TRBD1 matches at 7 bases. This CDR3 has 14 residues. Trimming cost V 3 bases and J 3 bases; bases outside gene matches: 4. From germline, CDR1 is SGHAT and CDR2 FQNNGV. CDR3 amino acids: CASSFDRADTEAFF. CDR3 sequence (DNA): TGTGCCAGCAGCTTCGACAGGGCGGACACTGAAGCTTTCTTT. Based on the CDR3 plus reference TRBV11-2 and TRBJ1-1, the full variable domain is EAGVAQSPRYKIIEKRQSVAFWCNPISGHATLYWYQQILGQGPKLLIQFQNNGVVDDSQLPKDRFSAERLKGVDSTLKIQPAKLEDSAVYLCASSFDRADTEAFFGQGTRLTVV.

The chain carries TRBV4-1 and TRBJ1-1; 7 bases fit TRBD1. CDR3 length equals 16 residues. The V segment lost 4 bases and the J segment 1 base; nucleotides outside the gene matches: 9. Germline assignment: CDR1 MGHRA and CDR2 YSYEKL. The CDR3 bases are TGCGCCAGCAGCCTCAAGATAGGACAGGCGAACACTGAAGCTTTCTTT. Amino acids: CASSLKIGQANTEAFF.

V gene TRBV11-1 combines with J gene TRBJ2-1; 8 bases line up with TRBD2. Germline V gives CDR1 SGHAT, CDR2 FQDESV (reference sequence). V shed 4 bases, J shed 4 bases, and the junction held 9 bases outside the gene matches. The CDR3 sequence is 16 residues long. CDR3 sequence reads: CASSSRRGAGYNEQFF. CDR3 DNA sequence: TGTGCCAGCAGCTCCCGGCGGGGGGCAGGTTACAATGAGCAGTTCTTC.

The chain employs TRBV4-3 and TRBJ2-3, with a weak D call TRBD2 (6 bases). Germline V gene data show CDR1 as LGHNA and CDR2 as YSLEER. With 4 bases removed from V and 8 bases from J, the gap between germline ends came to 28 bases. The CDR3 consists of 18 residues. CDR3 amino acids: CASSLSQAGSQTRSTQYF. The CDR3 region has the DNA TGCGCCAGCAGCCTAAGCCAGGCGGGATCTCAAACCCGGTCTACGCAGTATTTT.

This sequence joins TRBV6-6 and TRBJ1-3; possibly TRBD1 for D (5 bases). Germline V CDR1 and CDR2: MNHNY, SVGAGI (reference sequence). The CDR3 totals 15 residues. Trimming shortened V by 1 base and J by 4 bases, and 11 bases separated the two germline ends. Written as DNA, the CDR3 is TGTGCCAGCAGTTACTTGGGACGGCAAGGAAACACCATATATTTT. It is translated as CASSYLGRQGNTIYF.

V and J are TRBV5-8 and TRBJ2-6; 8 nucleotides agree with TRBD1. Germline-derived CDR1 and CDR2 are SGHTS and YDEGEE. This CDR3 has 16 residues. Trimming at V came to 4 bases and at J to 4 bases, leaving 7 bases not matched to a gene. For the CDR3, the DNA is TGTGCCAGCAGCCGGACAGGGAATCTCGGGGCCAACGTCCTGACTTTC. It yields the protein CASSRTGNLGANVLTF.

The chain has TRBV5-7 and TRBJ1-5; D might be TRBD1 (6 bases). TRBV5-7 carries the ORF label, with uncertain function. V gave up 3 bases and J gave up 3 bases, with 16 bases separating them. The CDR3 consists of 16 residues. CDR3 sequence (DNA): TGTGCCAGCAGCTGGGGGGGGCAGGACCCCAATCAGCCCCAGCATTTT. As protein: CASSWGGQDPNQPQHF.

The chain recombines TRBV28 with TRBJ1-2, with D possibly being TRBD1 (6 bases). Trimming took 0 bases from V and 4 from J, leaving 12 bases between them. Germline V gene data show CDR1 as MDHEN and CDR2 as SYDVKM. This CDR3 contains 15 residues. CDR3 sequence: CASSLWDRASYGYTF. In nucleotides, the CDR3 is TGTGCCAGCAGTTTATGGGACAGAGCCTCCTATGGCTACACCTTC.

V is TRBV9 and J is TRBJ2-2, with 8 bases identical to TRBD2. The ends lost 3 bases at V and 6 bases at J; junction bases unmatched: 7. The CDR3 runs 15 residues. Germline-derived CDR1 and CDR2 are SGDLS and YYNGEE. The CDR3 spells CASSAGGPGAGELFF. CDR3 coding DNA: TGTGCCAGCAGCGCGGGGGGGCCCGGCGCCGGGGAGCTGTTTTTT.